The 16 T cell receptor beta chains below were found in one sample sequenced in a study of STAT3 mutations in large granular lymphocyte leukemia. Points from the study as a whole: Every T-cell large granular lymphocyte leukemia patient had at least one immunodominant TCR beta clonotype.

Clones were read by immunoSEQ multiplex PCR, and TCRdb kept only the in-frame ones, dropping some. The repertoire includes under 35,000 clones, around 85% of them detected once, and roughly 13% sits in the top ten. For these receptors, no antigen is known. The sample comprised peripheral blood mononuclear cells. Every receptor here comes from a man aged 55 to 70 with T-cell large granular lymphocyte leukemia. Some clones in this sample may be carry-over from other donors' samples.

The V call is TRBV5-1, the J call TRBJ2-3, with TRBD2 matching over 11 bases. V was pared by 4 bases and J by 2 bases, with 3 bases of the junction left unmatched. Germline V lookup: CDR1 SGHRS, CDR2 YFSETQ. The CDR3 covers 15 residues. The CDR3 DNA reads as TGCGCCAGCAGCATAGCGGGAGGGTTCACAGATACGCAGTATTTT. This codes for CASSIAGGFTDTQYF.

V gene TRBV5-6 combines with J gene TRBJ2-6; no clear D gene. CDR3 length: 15 amino acids. Trimming left V 2 bases short and J 1 base short, with 7 bases between. Germline CDR1 SGHDT, CDR2 YYEEEE. CDR3 DNA: TGTGCCAGCAGCTTAGGGAATTCTGGGGCCAACGTCCTGACTTTC. Protein: CASSLGNSGANVLTF.

The V gene is TRBV7-2, the J gene TRBJ2-3; D is possibly TRBD1 (6 bases). The CDR3 covers 14 residues. CDR1 and CDR2 (germline): SGHTA, FQGNSA. V gave up 2 bases and J gave up 6 bases, with 12 bases separating them. CDR3 sequence reads: CASSLSRGGDTQYF. The CDR3 region has the DNA TGTGCCAGCAGCTTAAGCAGGGGTGGGGATACGCAGTATTTT.

The J gene is TRBJ1-5, the V gene TRBV19, with a possible D match to TRBD1 (5 bases). The V gene lost 7 bases and the J gene lost 1 base, with 14 bases spanning the gap. The CDR3 consists of 15 residues. CDR1 and CDR2 (germline): LNHDA, SQIVND (reference sequence). CDR3 protein: CASTPPTASNQPQHF. The DNA of the CDR3 is TGTGCCAGTACCCCCCCGACAGCCAGCAATCAGCCCCAGCATTTT.

Worth noting for this clone: One end of the junction is discordant with germline, which a read error may explain. The chain has TRBV7-7 and TRBJ1-1; D gene ambiguous. CDR3 length: 13 residues. Germline V gene data show CDR1 as SSHAT and CDR2 as FNYEAQ (reference sequence). CDR3 amino acids: CASSQTLNTEAFF. The CDR3 DNA is TGTGCTAGCAGCCAAACACTGAACACTGAAGCTTTCTTT.

This chain links TRBV10-1 with TRBJ2-3; 11 bases agree with TRBD1. With V trimmed by 3 bases and J by 7 bases, 9 bases remained unmatched. From germline, CDR1 is WNHNN and CDR2 SYGVQD (reference sequence). The CDR3 covers 16 residues. CDR3 sequence reads: CASSEPDRGLRNTQYF. CDR3 DNA: TGCGCCAGCAGTGAACCGGACAGGGGGCTCAGGAATACGCAGTATTTT.

V usage is TRBV10-3 and J usage is TRBJ1-2, with unresolved D. Trimming removed 4 bases at V and 2 bases at J, with 11 bases between. Germline CDR1 reads ENHRY; CDR2 reads SYGVKD. The CDR3 totals 14 residues. The DNA for the CDR3 is TGTGCCATCAGTGCGACGGAGCAGAACTATGGCTACACCTTC. This sequence encodes CAISATEQNYGYTF.

V and J are TRBV4-1 and TRBJ2-7; D is unresolved. The CDR3 runs to 16 residues. Germline CDR1 is MGHRA and CDR2 is YSYEKL. Trimming removed 0 bases from V and 7 bases from J, with 19 bases in between. The chain's CDR3 is CASSQERADLLNEQYF. CDR3 DNA sequence: TGCGCCAGCAGCCAAGAAAGGGCAGACCTCCTGAATGAGCAGTACTTC.

This clone was seen a single time. The CDR3 region is CSVPYPGKSQETQYF. The CDR3 bases are TGCAGCGTTCCCTACCCAGGGAAAAGCCAAGAGACCCAGTACTTC. The chain joins TRBV29-1 to TRBJ2-5, with TRBD1 as a possible D gene (5 bases). CDR1 and CDR2 (germline): SQVTM, ANQGSEA. Deletions cut 5 bases from V and 1 base from J, with 17 bases between. The CDR3 loop spans 15 amino acids.

This clone was seen more than once but under ten times. The genes are TRBV9 and TRBJ1-2; the D gene is possibly TRBD1 (5 bases). The V gene's germline CDR1 is SGDLS and CDR2 YYNGEE. With 2 bases removed from V and 8 bases from J, the gap between germline ends came to 10 bases. The CDR3 totals 12 residues. CDR3 protein: CASSVLGGGYTF. CDR3 nucleotides: TGTGCCAGCAGCGTGTTGGGGGGAGGCTACACCTTC.

The chain's CDR3 is CASTPGPAMGGYTF. The CDR3 DNA sequence: TGTGCCAGCACCCCAGGACCGGCTATGGGTGGCTACACCTTC. The chain recombines TRBV6-5 with TRBJ1-2; D not certain. The CDR3 has 14 residues. Per the germline V gene, CDR1 is MNHEY and CDR2 is SVGAGI. V gave up 7 bases and J gave up 7 bases, with 19 bases separating them.

The gene calls are TRBV29-1 and TRBJ1-1, with D possibly TRBD1 on 5 matching bases. This CDR3 region has 13 residues. V gave up 3 bases and J gave up 8 bases, with 16 bases separating them. The germline gives CDR1 SQVTM, CDR2 ANQGSEA. The CDR3 coding sequence is TGCAGCGTTGAGCCCCGGGACTACGTAGAAGCTTTCTTT. This gives the protein CSVEPRDYVEAFF.

The chain uses TRBV18 and TRBJ2-7, with D perhaps given as TRBD1 or TRBD2 (5 bases each). Looked up from germline, CDR1 is KGHSH and CDR2 is LQKENI. V was clipped by 4 bases and J by 0 bases, with 13 bases between them. The length of the CDR3 is 15 residues. The CDR3 DNA follows: TGTGCCAGCTCACTCGGGACGGTAGGCTCCTACGAGCAGTACTTC. It codes for CASSLGTVGSYEQYF.

V and J are TRBV7-9 and TRBJ1-1; D ambiguous. CDR1 and CDR2 (germline): SEHNR, FQNEAQ (reference sequence). Between the trimmed V and J ends, which lost 5 bases and 8 bases, there was a span of 15 bases. The CDR3 extends over 13 amino acids. The CDR3 here is CASSLPARVEAFF. The CDR3 nucleotides read TGTGCCAGCAGCCTCCCAGCGAGGGTGGAAGCTTTCTTT.

V gene TRBV5-1 combines with J gene TRBJ2-6; D assignment may be TRBD1 or TRBD2 (6 bases each). Trimming pared 5 bases from V and 4 bases from J, leaving 10 bases between. From germline, CDR1 is SGHRS and CDR2 YFSETQ. This CDR3 contains 14 residues. The CDR3 loop is CASRTGAGANVLTF. The CDR3 coding sequence is TGCGCCAGCAGAACGGGGGCCGGGGCCAACGTCCTGACTTTC.

This clone is classed as medium-sized (0.01 to 0.1%). The DNA for the CDR3 is TGCGCCAGCAGCCCGGGGGGAAGCCCCCCGGAGACCCAGTACTTC. Translating gives CASSPGGSPPETQYF. The chain is built from TRBV5-1 and TRBJ2-5; TRBD2 agrees at 7 bases. Trimming took 4 bases from V and 5 from J; bases not matched to a gene: 11. Germline lookup yields CDR1 SGHRS and CDR2 YFSETQ. The CDR3 has 15 amino acids.